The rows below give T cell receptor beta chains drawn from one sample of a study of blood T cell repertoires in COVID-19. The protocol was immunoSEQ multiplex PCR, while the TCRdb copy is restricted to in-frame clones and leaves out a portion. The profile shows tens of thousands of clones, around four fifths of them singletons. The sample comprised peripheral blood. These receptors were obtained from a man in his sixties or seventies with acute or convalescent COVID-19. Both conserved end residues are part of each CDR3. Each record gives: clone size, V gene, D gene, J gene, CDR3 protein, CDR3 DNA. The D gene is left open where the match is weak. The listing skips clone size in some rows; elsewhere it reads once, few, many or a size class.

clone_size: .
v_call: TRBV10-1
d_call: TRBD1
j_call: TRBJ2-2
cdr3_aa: CASSDTGQGFTGELFF
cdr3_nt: TGCGCCAGCAGTGATACTGGACAGGGATTCACCGGGGAGCTGTTTTTT

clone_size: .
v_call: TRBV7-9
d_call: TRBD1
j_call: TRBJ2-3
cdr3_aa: CASSLPGQVLRAQYF
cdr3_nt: TGTGCCAGCAGCCTTCCGGGACAGGTCCTTAGAGCGCAGTATTTT

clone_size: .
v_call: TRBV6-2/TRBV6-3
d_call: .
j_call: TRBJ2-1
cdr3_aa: CASSSGGLSNEQFF
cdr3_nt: TGTGCCAGCAGTTCGGGCGGGTTGAGCAATGAGCAGTTCTTC

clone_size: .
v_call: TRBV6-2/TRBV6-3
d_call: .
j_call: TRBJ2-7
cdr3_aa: CASSYSGRRTGEQYF
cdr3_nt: TGTGCCAGCAGTTACAGCGGCAGAAGAACGGGGGAGCAGTACTTC

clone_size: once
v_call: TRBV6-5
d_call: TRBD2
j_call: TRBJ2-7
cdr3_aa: CASSPGLAVSYEQYF
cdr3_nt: TGTGCCAGCAGCCCGGGACTAGCGGTCTCCTACGAGCAGTACTTC

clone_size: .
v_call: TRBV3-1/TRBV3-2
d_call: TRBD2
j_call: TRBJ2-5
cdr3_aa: CASSQAGGSQETQYF
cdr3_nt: TGTGCCAGCAGCCAAGCGGGGGGGAGCCAAGAGACCCAGTACTTC

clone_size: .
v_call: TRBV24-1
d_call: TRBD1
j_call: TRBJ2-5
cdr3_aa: CATSEDGTEKIQETQYF
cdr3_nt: TGTGCCACCAGTGAGGACGGGACAGAAAAAATCCAAGAGACCCAGTACTTC

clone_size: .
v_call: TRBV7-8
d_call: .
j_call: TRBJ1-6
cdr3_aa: CASSESDTSYNSPLHF
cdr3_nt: TGTGCCAGCAGCGAGTCTGATACCTCCTATAATTCACCCCTCCACTTT

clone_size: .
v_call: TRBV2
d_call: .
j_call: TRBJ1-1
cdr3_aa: CASGDYTEAFF
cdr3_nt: TGTGCCAGCGGGGACTACACTGAAGCTTTCTTT

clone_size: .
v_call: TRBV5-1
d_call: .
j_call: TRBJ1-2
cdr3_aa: CASSLAPGGNYGYTF
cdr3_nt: TGCGCCAGCAGCTTGGCCCCCGGGGGTAACTATGGCTACACCTTC

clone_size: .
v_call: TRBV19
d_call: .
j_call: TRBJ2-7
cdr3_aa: CASSIRGHRSSYEQYF
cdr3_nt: TGTGCCAGTAGTATTAGGGGACACCGGTCCTCCTACGAGCAGTACTTC